Given below is one T cell receptor beta chain in context. Its antigen remains unknown. The source of the sample is a study of cytomegalovirus exposure and HLA in healthy donors. Use of 60 Vbeta and 13 Jbeta primers characterized the PCR. Profiling relied on immunoSEQ multiplex PCR, and the TCRdb table lists in-frame clones only, not all of them. This table has 170,000 or so clones, over 70% appearing once. Trimming cost V 7 bases and J 2 bases; bases outside gene matches: 5. Germline V gives CDR1 SGHDT, CDR2 YYEEEE. The CDR3 runs 13 residues. Notes on the study in general: Associated with HLA alleles at 0.05 false discovery rate in a later analysis were approximately 17,000 TCR beta sequences. Among the CMV-associated chains, three were confirmed in vitro as specific for CMV antigens. According to a later analysis, donors in an Asian-associated ancestry cluster reportedly had fewer N-insertions than the approximately 620-donor mean.

This chain uses TRBV5-6 with TRBJ2-5; 7 bases are shared with TRBD1. This receptor was taken from a woman aged 50 to 60 in good health and CMV-seropositive. The sequenced sample was PBMCs. The CDR3 loop is CASAPGQQETQYF. The DNA of the CDR3 is TGTGCCAGCGCCCCGGGACAGCAAGAGACCCAGTACTTC.